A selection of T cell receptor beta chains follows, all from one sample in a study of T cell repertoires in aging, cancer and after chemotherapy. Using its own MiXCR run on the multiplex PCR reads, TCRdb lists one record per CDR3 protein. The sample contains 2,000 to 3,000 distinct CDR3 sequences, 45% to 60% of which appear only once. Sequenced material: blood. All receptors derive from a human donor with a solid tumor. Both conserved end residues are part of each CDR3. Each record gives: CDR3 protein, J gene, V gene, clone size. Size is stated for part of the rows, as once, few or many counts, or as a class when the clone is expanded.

CDR3: CASSSGQSNTGELFF
J: TRBJ2-2
V: TRBV7-9
size: NA

CDR3: CASSPAGTAYEQYF
J: TRBJ2-7
V: TRBV6-6
size: NA

CDR3: CASSSHGTGQETEAFF
J: TRBJ1-1
V: TRBV12-3/TRBV12-4
size: NA

CDR3: CASSLGLGTDYGYTF
J: TRBJ1-2
V: TRBV6-5
size: NA

CDR3: CASSLTGYNEQFF
J: TRBJ2-1
V: TRBV27
size: NA

CDR3: CAISPFGGTYEQYF
J: TRBJ2-7
V: TRBV10-3
size: NA

CDR3: CASSPGTSGGPLQETQYF
J: TRBJ2-5
V: TRBV12-3/TRBV12-4
size: NA

CDR3: CASRPGTAYMNTEAFF
J: TRBJ1-1
V: TRBV6-6
size: NA

CDR3: CSARSAGPSSEQYF
J: TRBJ2-7
V: TRBV20-1
size: few

CDR3: CASSLDPWTEAFF
J: TRBJ1-1
V: TRBV5-1
size: NA

CDR3: CASSQHHGDREGYTF
J: TRBJ1-2
V: TRBV6-5
size: NA

CDR3: CASKIETGVGEQYF
J: TRBJ2-7
V: TRBV6-1
size: NA

CDR3: CASSPMGADTQYF
J: TRBJ2-3
V: TRBV27
size: NA

CDR3: CASSMEGGVQPQHF
J: TRBJ1-5
V: TRBV19
size: NA

CDR3: CASSYDRGLTEAFF
J: TRBJ1-1
V: TRBV6-6
size: NA

CDR3: CASSFSGANNEQFF
J: TRBJ2-1
V: TRBV6-6
size: NA

CDR3: CASSQDPPGQGAHGYTF
J: TRBJ1-2
V: TRBV4-1
size: NA

CDR3: CASTPSGGSDTQYF
J: TRBJ2-3
V: TRBV27
size: NA

CDR3: CASSLDGTGYSNQPQHF
J: TRBJ1-5
V: TRBV11-2
size: NA

CDR3: CASSLRQEGDSPLHF
J: TRBJ1-6
V: TRBV7-2
size: NA

CDR3: CSVADRTTNEKLFF
J: TRBJ1-4
V: TRBV29-1
size: NA

CDR3: CASSPPLAGAQETQYF
J: TRBJ2-5
V: TRBV6-5
size: NA

CDR3: CASSFGRGYTDTQYF
J: TRBJ2-3
V: TRBV12-3/TRBV12-4
size: NA

CDR3: CASSLGTYTGELFF
J: TRBJ2-2
V: TRBV5-4
size: NA

CDR3: CASSKHQAGTGELFF
J: TRBJ2-2
V: TRBV6-1
size: NA

CDR3: CASRGGFNYGYTF
J: TRBJ1-2
V: TRBV7-2
size: NA

CDR3: CASSPQDYGYTF
J: TRBJ1-2
V: TRBV12-3/TRBV12-4
size: NA

CDR3: CASSSTRGGNEQFF
J: TRBJ2-1
V: TRBV7-6
size: few

CDR3: CSGQESNYGYTF
J: TRBJ1-2
V: TRBV20-1
size: few

CDR3: CASTSGTVIYGYTF
J: TRBJ1-2
V: TRBV12-3/TRBV12-4
size: once

CDR3: CASSTYRVGYTF
J: TRBJ1-2
V: TRBV19
size: few

CDR3: CAMGTGGGSFF
J: TRBJ1-1
V: TRBV10-3
size: few

CDR3: CSATGTGNTGELFF
J: TRBJ2-2
V: TRBV20-1
size: NA

CDR3: CASSDRSRGRNYGYTF
J: TRBJ1-2
V: TRBV6-4
size: few

CDR3: CASSLRAGAYEQYF
J: TRBJ2-7
V: TRBV5-4
size: NA

CDR3: CSAFLQGGFYGYTF
J: TRBJ1-2
V: TRBV20-1
size: NA

CDR3: CASSIRGKGDSPLHF
J: TRBJ1-6
V: TRBV19
size: NA

CDR3: CAISLQGNTEAFF
J: TRBJ1-1
V: TRBV10-3
size: NA

CDR3: CASSSSGGAGHEQFF
J: TRBJ2-1
V: TRBV7-2
size: NA

CDR3: CASMTGSEGTGELFF
J: TRBJ2-2
V: TRBV19
size: NA

CDR3: CASSQERGNMRYGYTF
J: TRBJ1-2
V: TRBV4-2
size: few

CDR3: CASSLTRGGETQYF
J: TRBJ2-5
V: TRBV7-2
size: NA

CDR3: CASSQQTEKLFF
J: TRBJ1-4
V: TRBV7-9
size: NA

CDR3: CARSRHRGRFFVGPYEQYF
J: TRBJ2-7
V: TRBV5-6
size: once

CDR3: CASSYRGNTEAFF
J: TRBJ1-1
V: TRBV19
size: NA

CDR3: CSARDRGGYTF
J: TRBJ1-2
V: TRBV20-1
size: NA

CDR3: CASSYSGGRYEQYF
J: TRBJ2-7
V: TRBV28
size: NA

CDR3: CATSRDLQGGQPQHF
J: TRBJ1-5
V: TRBV15
size: NA

CDR3: CASSKEGSNSPLHF
J: TRBJ1-6
V: TRBV21-1
size: NA

CDR3: CASSLVPRGNTEAFF
J: TRBJ1-1
V: TRBV5-4
size: once

CDR3: CASAPAFEKLFF
J: TRBJ1-4
V: TRBV12-3/TRBV12-4
size: NA

CDR3: CSARDKEGGLLDEQFF
J: TRBJ2-1
V: TRBV20-1
size: NA

CDR3: CASSPAGLISNQPQHF
J: TRBJ1-5
V: TRBV27
size: NA

CDR3: CASSSQGASEQYF
J: TRBJ2-7
V: TRBV27
size: NA